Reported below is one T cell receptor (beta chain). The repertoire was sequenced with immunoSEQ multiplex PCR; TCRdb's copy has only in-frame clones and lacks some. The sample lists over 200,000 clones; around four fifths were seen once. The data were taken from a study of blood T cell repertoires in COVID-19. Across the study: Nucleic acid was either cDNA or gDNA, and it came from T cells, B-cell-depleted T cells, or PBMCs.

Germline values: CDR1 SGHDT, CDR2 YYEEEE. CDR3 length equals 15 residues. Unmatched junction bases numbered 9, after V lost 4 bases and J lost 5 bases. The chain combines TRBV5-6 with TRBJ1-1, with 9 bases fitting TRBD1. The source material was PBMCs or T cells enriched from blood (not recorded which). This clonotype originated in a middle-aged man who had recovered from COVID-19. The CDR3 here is CASSHLGQGRTEAFF. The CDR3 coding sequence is TGTGCCAGCAGCCACCTTGGACAGGGGAGGACTGAAGCTTTCTTT.